This passage covers 24 T cell receptor beta chains from one sample sequenced in a study of OX40 agonist ivuxolimab in advanced cancers. TCRdb keeps only in-frame clones here, not all; method: immunoSEQ multiplex PCR. The table lists 55,000 to 75,000 clones, around 90% of them singletons. This specimen was CD4+ or CD8+ T cells sorted from blood, taken in a trial of the OX40 agonist ivuxolimab. The receptors come from an adult with an advanced solid tumor such as melanoma, head and neck, liver or kidney cancer.

The chain employs TRBV11-3 and TRBJ2-1; 8 positions agree with TRBD1. The ends lost 8 bases at V and 6 bases at J; junction bases unmatched: 3. Per the germline V gene, CDR1 is SGHNT and CDR2 is YENEEA. The CDR3 contains 12 residues. DNA of the CDR3: TGTGCCAGCGCAGGACAGGGCAATGAGCAGTTCTTC. Residues: CASAGQGNEQFF. Drawing the rest from reference TRBV11-3 and TRBJ2-1, the complete variable domain is EAGVVQSPRYKIIEKKQPVAFWCNPISGHNTLYWYLQNLGQGPELLIRYENEEAVDDSQLPKDRFSAERLKGVDSTLKIQPAELGDSAVYLCASAGQGNEQFFGPGTRLTVL.

The CDR3 DNA reads as TGTGCCAGCAGTCTGGCGGGAGTTACCGAGCAGTACTTC. Protein sequence: CASSLAGVTEQYF. The V gene is TRBV9, the J gene TRBJ2-7; TRBD2 matches 7 bases. Trimming cost V 5 bases and J 6 bases; bases outside gene matches: 8. The CDR3 is 13 residues long. From germline, CDR1 is SGDLS and CDR2 YYNGEE. The variable domain in full, completed from reference TRBV9 and TRBJ2-7, reads DSGVTQTPKHLITATGQRVTLRCSPRSGDLSVYWYQQSLDQGLQFLIQYYNGEERAKGNILERFSAQQFPDLHSELNLSSLELGDSALYFCASSLAGVTEQYFGPGTRLTVT.

J is TRBJ2-7 and V is TRBV28, with D unclear. V was cut by 7 bases and J by 1 base, with 14 bases left in between. Germline V gene sequence: CDR1 MDHEN, CDR2 SYDVKM. CDR3 length equals 14 residues. The CDR3 protein is CASISLGSSYEQYF. The CDR3, as DNA: TGTGCCAGCATTTCCTTGGGGTCGTCCTACGAGCAGTACTTC.

Notes on this clone: Sequence at one end of the junction differs from germline and may be a read error. The chain recombines TRBV5-4 with TRBJ2-3, with D uncertain. Germline V gene data show CDR1 as SGHNT and CDR2 as YYREEE (reference sequence). This CDR3 contains 14 residues. The CDR3 sequence: CASNLVQGTDTQYF. The CDR3 DNA reads as TGTGCCAGCAACTTGGTTCAGGGCACAGATACGCAGTATTTT.

This sequence joins TRBV6-6 and TRBJ1-6; a possible D gene is TRBD1 (5 bases). The length of the CDR3 is 15 residues. Germline CDR1 is MNHNY and CDR2 is SVGAGI (reference sequence). V lost 5 bases and J lost 7, with 15 bases in between. The CDR3 DNA reads as TGTGCCAGCAGTGGAGCTGGGGGGTCCAATTCACCCCTCCACTTT. This translates into CASSGAGGSNSPLHF.

The rearrangement joins TRBV28 to TRBJ1-1; D gene uncertain. CDR3 length: 14 amino acids. The V and J ends lost 10 bases and 3 bases respectively, with 18 bases between them. CDR1 is MDHEN and CDR2 is SYDVKM in the germline V gene. CDR3 loop: CAIVSSGRDTEAFF. In DNA form, the CDR3 reads TGTGCCATCGTAAGCAGCGGGCGGGACACTGAAGCTTTCTTT.

This chain joins TRBV10-1 and TRBJ2-1; weak D call: TRBD1 (6 bases). Germline-derived CDR1 and CDR2 are WNHNN and SYGVQD (reference sequence). The V gene lost 3 bases and the J gene lost 0 bases, with 12 bases spanning the gap. The CDR3 sequence is 16 residues long. The CDR3 nucleotides are TGCGCCAGCAGTGATCGTAGGGGGAGCTCCTACAATGAGCAGTTCTTC. Its translation: CASSDRRGSSYNEQFF.

J is TRBJ1-5 and V is TRBV19; D is ambiguous. CDR3 size: 13 residues. Trimming removed 5 bases from V and 7 bases from J, with 12 bases in between. From germline, CDR1 is LNHDA and CDR2 SQIVND (reference sequence). Written as DNA, the CDR3 is TGTGCCAGTAGTGAACAGACACGACAGCCCCAGCATTTT. It translates to CASSEQTRQPQHF.

The chain joins TRBV18 to TRBJ1-4; D gene ambiguous. Germline-derived CDR1 and CDR2 are KGHSH and LQKENI. This CDR3 comprises 14 residues. V gave up 0 bases and J gave up 5 bases, with 7 bases separating them. CDR3 in amino acids: CASSPPVGNEKLFF. CDR3 coding DNA: TGTGCCAGCTCACCACCGGTCGGAAATGAAAAACTGTTTTTT.

The V call is TRBV14, the J call TRBJ2-5; TRBD2 matches 7 bases. V lost 0 bases, J lost 3 bases, and 7 bases stayed unmatched. The CDR3 covers 16 residues. In germline, CDR1 is SGHDN, CDR2 FVKESK. DNA of the CDR3: TGTGCCAGCAGCCAAGATGGACTAGTGGGAGAAGAGACCCAGTACTTC. This gives the protein CASSQDGLVGEETQYF. The variable domain in full, completed from reference TRBV14 and TRBJ2-5, reads EAGVTQFPSHSVIEKGQTVTLRCDPISGHDNLYWYRRVMGKEIKFLLHFVKESKQDESGMPNNRFLAERTGGTYSTLKVQPAELEDSGVYFCASSQDGLVGEETQYFGPGTRLLVL.

The chain is built from TRBV7-3 and TRBJ2-2; D is unclear. Germline CDR1 reads SGHTA; CDR2 reads FQGTGA. Trimming cost V 2 bases and J 0 bases, with 10 bases left between them. This CDR3 spans 16 amino acids. The DNA for the CDR3 is TGTGCCAGCAGCTTACAGGCCCTAACGAACACCGGGGAGCTGTTTTTT. Amino acids: CASSLQALTNTGELFF. Combining the CDR3 with reference TRBV7-3 and TRBJ2-2 gives the whole variable domain GAGVSQTPSNKVTEKGKYVELRCDPISGHTALYWYRQSLGQGPEFLIYFQGTGAADDSGLPNDRFFAVRPEGSVSTLKIQRTERGDSAVYLCASSLQALTNTGELFFGEGSRLTVL.

This chain links TRBV2 with TRBJ1-2; D gene unclear. CDR1 and CDR2 from the germline V gene are SNHLY and FYNNEI. Between the trimmed V and J ends, which lost 2 bases and 8 bases, there was a span of 12 bases. The CDR3 has 13 residues. CDR3 DNA sequence: TGTGCCAGCAGTGAATTATCAGACCGAGGCTACACCTTC. Its protein is CASSELSDRGYTF.

The chain has TRBV5-4 and TRBJ1-5; no firm D call. In germline, CDR1 is SGHNT, CDR2 YYREEE (reference sequence). There are 13 residues in the CDR3. Trimming cost V 4 bases and J 11 bases, with 16 bases left between them. The CDR3 loop reads CASSDYAGLAQHF. The CDR3 DNA reads TGTGCCAGCAGCGACTATGCGGGGTTGGCCCAGCATTTT.

The chain is built from TRBV27 and TRBJ2-7, with D perhaps matching TRBD1 (5 bases). Trimming took 5 bases from V and 4 from J, leaving 12 bases between them. This CDR3 is 13 amino acids long. CDR1 MNHEY and CDR2 SMNVEV come from the germline V gene (reference sequence). CDR3 amino acids: CASSQSRGYEQYF. CDR3 sequence (DNA): TGTGCCAGCAGTCAATCAAGGGGATACGAGCAGTACTTC.

The chain has TRBV11-3 and TRBJ1-6; unclear D gene. Trimming removed 1 base at V and 9 bases at J, with 7 bases between. Germline CDR1 and CDR2: SGHNT and YENEEA. The length of the CDR3 is 13 residues. This CDR3 is CASSLGEGSPLHF. CDR3 DNA sequence: TGTGCCAGCAGCTTAGGAGAGGGTTCACCCCTCCACTTT.

This chain joins TRBV28 and TRBJ1-1; weak D call: TRBD1 (5 bases). The CDR3 runs to 15 residues. CDR1 and CDR2 from the germline V gene are MDHEN and SYDVKM. Trimming cost V 5 bases and J 12 bases, with 25 bases left between them. CDR3 DNA: TGTGCCAGCAGTATCGCCGCAACAGGACCACTCCAGTCTTTCTTT. This translates into CASSIAATGPLQSFF.

V gene TRBV6-5 combines with J gene TRBJ1-2; TRBD1 matches 8 bases. CDR1 is MNHEY and CDR2 is SVGAGI in the germline V gene. The V segment lost 6 bases and the J segment 4 bases; nucleotides outside the gene matches: 1. CDR3 length: 12 amino acids. CDR3 loop: CASSDRGYGYTF. The CDR3 nucleotides read TGTGCCAGCAGCGACAGGGGCTATGGCTACACCTTC.

The V and J genes are TRBV4-1 and TRBJ2-7, with TRBD2 matching over 9 bases. Germline CDR1 is MGHRA and CDR2 is YSYEKL. With V trimmed by 0 bases and J by 4 bases, 10 bases remained unmatched. CDR3 length: 17 amino acids. In nucleotides, the CDR3 is TGCGCCAGCAGCCAAGATGCGGCTAGCGGGGACACTTACGAGCAGTACTTC. Residues: CASSQDAASGDTYEQYF.

The gene calls are TRBV25-1 and TRBJ1-2; D is undetermined. The CDR3 contains 14 residues. Germline lookup yields CDR1 MGHDK and CDR2 SYGVNS. Trimming pared 4 bases from V and 2 bases from J, leaving 11 bases between. DNA for the CDR3: TGTGCCAGCAGTGCTCTCACACTGAACTATGGCTACACCTTC. It is translated as CASSALTLNYGYTF.

The chain carries TRBV18 and TRBJ1-4, with D possibly matching TRBD1 (5 bases). This CDR3 has 13 residues. The V end was cut by 3 bases, the J end by 4 bases, with 6 bases between. Germline V lookup: CDR1 KGHSH, CDR2 LQKENI. This CDR3 is CASSPQGNEKLFF. The DNA for the CDR3 is TGTGCCAGCTCACCGCAGGGTAATGAAAAACTGTTTTTT.

V and J are TRBV14 and TRBJ1-4; 10 bases line up with TRBD1. V gave up 3 bases and J gave up 8 bases; unmatched junction bases: 9. CDR3 length equals 16 residues. Germline CDR1 and CDR2: SGHDN and FVKESK. The CDR3 DNA is TGTGCCAGCAGCCAGATAGGGGACAGGGGAGGAGAAAAACTGTTTTTT. Its translation: CASSQIGDRGGEKLFF. The whole variable domain, filled in from reference TRBV14 and TRBJ1-4, reads EAGVTQFPSHSVIEKGQTVTLRCDPISGHDNLYWYRRVMGKEIKFLLHFVKESKQDESGMPNNRFLAERTGGTYSTLKVQPAELEDSGVYFCASSQIGDRGGEKLFFGSGTQLSVL.

This chain joins TRBV18 and TRBJ2-1; tentative D call: TRBD2 (6 bases). The CDR3 runs 13 residues. V was pared by 8 bases and J by 12 bases, with 20 bases between. Germline V gives CDR1 KGHSH, CDR2 LQKENI. CDR3 sequence (DNA): TGTGCCAGCCGCTCCTTCCGGGACTCCCCGCAGTTCTTC. This gives the protein CASRSFRDSPQFF.

The chain links TRBV10-3 to TRBJ2-6; tentatively, D is TRBD1 or TRBD2 (5 bases each). Germline lookup yields CDR1 ENHRY and CDR2 SYGVKD. CDR3 length equals 17 residues. V was pared by 4 bases and J by 0 bases, with 13 bases between. The CDR3 reads CAISAGGDSSGANVLTF. The CDR3 DNA sequence: TGTGCCATCAGTGCTGGGGGAGACAGCTCTGGGGCCAACGTCCTGACTTTC.

This clone is a singleton in its sample. This sequence joins TRBV5-1 and TRBJ2-6; D tentatively reads TRBD1 or TRBD2 (5 bases each). V shed 4 bases and J shed 0 bases, with 11 bases lying between them. The CDR3 spans 16 residues. Germline V gene sequence: CDR1 SGHRS, CDR2 YFSETQ. CDR3 DNA sequence: TGCGCCAGCAGCCCGGGACCGCCCTCTGGGGCCAACGTCCTGACTTTC. Amino acid sequence: CASSPGPPSGANVLTF.